This is a list of T cell receptor beta chains from one sample in a study of T-cell memory formation after mild COVID-19. TCRdb re-called the 5' RACE reads with MiXCR, one entry per CDR3 protein. Of around 340,000 distinct CDR3 sequences in the sample, around 21% are singletons; the top ten hold roughly an eighth. The sequenced material came from PBMCs or a T cell subset sorted from them (not recorded which). These receptors all stem from an adult woman who had mild COVID-19 (a few samples of this study predate the infection). Cell type and time point are not known. Both conserved end residues are part of each CDR3. A D gene is named only where the DNA matches it firmly. Only part of the rows carry a size: once, few, many, or a class if the clone is expanded.

J: TRBJ2-3; V: TRBV7-9; size: few; D: -; CDR3: CASSLGAVGASTDTQYF; DNA: TGTGCCAGCAGCTTGGGGGCCGTTGGTGCTAGCACAGATACGCAGTATTTT
J: TRBJ2-1; V: TRBV24-1; size: once; D: TRBD1; CDR3: CATSDTGTGGFGNEQFF; DNA: TGTGCCACCAGTGACACCGGGACAGGGGGGTTTGGGAATGAGCAGTTCTTC
J: TRBJ2-5; V: TRBV5-1; size: -; D: TRBD1; CDR3: CASSVDRGDLETQYF; DNA: TGCGCCAGCAGCGTGGACAGGGGGGATTTGGAGACCCAGTACTTC
J: TRBJ2-1; V: TRBV7-2; size: many; D: -; CDR3: CASSPRGPHEQFF; DNA: TGTGCCAGCAGCCCCCGTGGGCCTCATGAGCAGTTCTTC
J: TRBJ1-3; V: TRBV6-1; size: -; D: -; CDR3: CASSASPSSGNTIYF; DNA: TGTGCCAGCAGCGCCAGTCCGAGCTCTGGAAACACCATATATTTT
J: TRBJ1-2; V: TRBV10-3; size: -; D: TRBD1; CDR3: CAISESTGDGYTF; DNA: TGTGCCATCAGTGAGTCTACAGGGGATGGCTACACCTTC
J: TRBJ2-3; V: TRBV7-9; size: few; D: -; CDR3: CASSPILTGSTDTQYF; DNA: TGTGCCAGCAGCCCTATACTCACAGGGAGCACAGATACGCAGTATTTT
J: TRBJ2-1; V: TRBV4-1; size: many; D: -; CDR3: CASSQDHREQFF; DNA: TGCGCCAGCAGCCAAGATCACAGGGAGCAGTTCTTC
J: TRBJ1-2; V: TRBV3-1; size: -; D: -; CDR3: CASSQDLLQVYHGYTF; DNA: TGTGCCAGCAGCCAAGATCTGTTACAGGTCTATCATGGCTACACCTTC
J: TRBJ1-1; V: TRBV19; size: few; D: -; CDR3: CASSDSGFWGTEAFF; DNA: TGTGCCAGTAGTGATTCAGGGTTCTGGGGCACTGAAGCTTTCTTT
J: TRBJ2-5; V: TRBV9; size: few; D: -; CDR3: CASSVGVGLQETQYF; DNA: TGTGCCAGCAGCGTAGGTGTAGGGCTACAAGAGACCCAGTACTTC
J: TRBJ2-7; V: TRBV20-1; size: -; D: -; CDR3: CSAILTGSSYEQYF; DNA: TGCAGTGCTATATTAACGGGGAGCTCCTACGAGCAGTACTTC
J: TRBJ2-4; V: TRBV12-3/TRBV12-4; size: -; D: TRBD1; CDR3: CASGPGQGASGAKNIQYF; DNA: TGTGCCAGCGGACCGGGACAGGGGGCGTCGGGAGCCAAAAACATTCAGTACTTC
J: TRBJ2-5; V: TRBV6-5; size: few; D: -; CDR3: CASSYSHDRGETQYF; DNA: TGTGCCAGCAGTTACTCCCACGACCGGGGGGAGACCCAGTACTTC
J: TRBJ2-2; V: TRBV7-6; size: -; D: -; CDR3: CASSLAGALRTGELFF; DNA: TGTGCCAGCAGCTTAGCGGGGGCGCTCCGGACCGGGGAGCTGTTTTTT
J: TRBJ2-3; V: TRBV29-1; size: -; D: -; CDR3: CSVEVSRGSVGPDTQYF; DNA: TGCAGCGTTGAAGTATCGCGAGGGTCGGTGGGTCCAGATACGCAGTATTTT
J: TRBJ2-2; V: TRBV27; size: -; D: -; CDR3: CASSSYPGEALAGELFF; DNA: TGTGCCAGCAGTTCCTACCCGGGAGAAGCGTTGGCCGGGGAGCTGTTTTTT
J: TRBJ1-2; V: TRBV20-1; size: -; D: -; CDR3: CSARDSGDYGYTF; DNA: TGCAGTGCTAGAGATTCTGGGGACTATGGCTACACCTTC
J: TRBJ2-1; V: TRBV12-3/TRBV12-4; size: few; D: TRBD2; CDR3: CASSVRLAGDYNEQFF; DNA: TGTGCCAGCAGTGTCCGACTAGCGGGGGACTACAATGAGCAGTTCTTC
J: TRBJ1-2; V: TRBV11-3; size: -; D: TRBD1; CDR3: CASSRTGTAVYGYTF; DNA: TGTGCCAGCAGCCGAACCGGGACAGCTGTCTATGGCTACACCTTC
J: TRBJ2-2; V: TRBV20-1; size: many; D: TRBD2; CDR3: CSARVQQGTSGRYTGELFF; DNA: TGCAGTGCTCGGGTACAACAGGGAACTAGCGGGAGGTACACCGGGGAGCTGTTTTTT
J: TRBJ2-1; V: TRBV24-1; size: -; D: TRBD2; CDR3: CATSDASGGFYNEQFF; DNA: TGTGCCACCAGTGATGCTAGCGGGGGGTTCTACAATGAGCAGTTCTTC
J: TRBJ1-1; V: TRBV29-1; size: few; D: TRBD1; CDR3: CSVEVRGRNTEAFF; DNA: TGCAGCGTTGAAGTCAGGGGGAGGAACACTGAAGCTTTCTTT
J: TRBJ2-7; V: TRBV5-5; size: -; D: TRBD1; CDR3: CASSLGQGNSYEQYF; DNA: TGTGCCAGCAGCTTGGGACAGGGGAACTCCTACGAGCAGTACTTC
J: TRBJ1-3; V: TRBV30; size: few; D: -; CDR3: CAWSSDISGNTIYF; DNA: TGTGCCTGGAGTTCCGACATCTCGGGAAACACCATATATTTT
J: TRBJ2-2; V: TRBV4-2; size: -; D: -; CDR3: CASSQGGRFGGYIGELFF; DNA: TGTGCCAGCAGCCAAGGCGGGCGTTTTGGCGGGTATATCGGGGAGCTGTTTTTT
J: TRBJ2-7; V: TRBV18; size: many; D: -; CDR3: CASSPSSSYEQYF; DNA: TGTGCCAGCTCACCATCGAGCTCCTACGAGCAGTACTTC
J: TRBJ2-7; V: TRBV9; size: -; D: -; CDR3: CASSVKTGSPYEQYF; DNA: TGTGCCAGCAGCGTAAAAACAGGGTCCCCCTACGAGCAGTACTTC
J: TRBJ2-7; V: TRBV3-1; size: -; D: TRBD2; CDR3: CASSQVSASGSYEQYF; DNA: TGTGCCAGCAGCCAAGTATCGGCTAGCGGGAGTTACGAGCAGTACTTC
J: TRBJ2-7; V: TRBV27; size: -; D: TRBD1; CDR3: CASSSGQAHYEQYF; DNA: TGTGCCAGCAGTTCGGGACAGGCCCATTACGAGCAGTACTTC
J: TRBJ2-2; V: TRBV12-3/TRBV12-4; size: few; D: TRBD1; CDR3: CASSHRGKSTGELFF; DNA: TGTGCCAGCAGTCACAGGGGGAAGAGCACCGGGGAGCTGTTTTTT
J: TRBJ2-3; V: TRBV29-1; size: few; D: -; CDR3: CSVAPTDTQYF; DNA: TGCAGCGTAGCTCCCACAGATACGCAGTATTTT
J: TRBJ2-1; V: TRBV10-3; size: -; D: TRBD2; CDR3: CAISKSSGIDNEQFF; DNA: TGTGCCATCAGTAAAAGTAGCGGGATCGACAATGAGCAGTTCTTC
J: TRBJ2-1; V: TRBV20-1; size: -; D: TRBD2; CDR3: CSARVGTSGGNEQFF; DNA: TGCAGTGCTAGAGTTGGGACTAGCGGGGGAAATGAGCAGTTCTTC
J: TRBJ2-7; V: TRBV30; size: few; D: -; CDR3: CAWSVGSEQYF; DNA: TGTGCCTGGAGTGTAGGATCCGAGCAGTACTTC
J: TRBJ2-7; V: TRBV7-9; size: -; D: TRBD1; CDR3: CASSSGTADSYEQYF; DNA: TGTGCCAGCAGCTCCGGGACAGCTGATTCCTACGAGCAGTACTTC
J: TRBJ1-2; V: TRBV7-9; size: -; D: TRBD1; CDR3: CASSIPGTGPYGYTF; DNA: TGTGCCAGCAGCATTCCGGGGACAGGACCCTATGGCTACACCTTC